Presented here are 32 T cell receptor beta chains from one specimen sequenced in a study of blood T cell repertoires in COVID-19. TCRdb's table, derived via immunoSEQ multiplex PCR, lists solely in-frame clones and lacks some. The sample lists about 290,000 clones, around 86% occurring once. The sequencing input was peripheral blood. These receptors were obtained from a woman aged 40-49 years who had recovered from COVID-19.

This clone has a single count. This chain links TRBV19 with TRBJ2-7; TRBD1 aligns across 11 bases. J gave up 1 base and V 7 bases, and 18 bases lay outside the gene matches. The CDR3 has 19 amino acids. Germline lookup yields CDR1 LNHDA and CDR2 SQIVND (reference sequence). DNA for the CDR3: TGTGCCAGTACCAATACCGAGGACAGGGGGCTAACGAAATCCTACGAGCAGTACTTC. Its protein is CASTNTEDRGLTKSYEQYF.

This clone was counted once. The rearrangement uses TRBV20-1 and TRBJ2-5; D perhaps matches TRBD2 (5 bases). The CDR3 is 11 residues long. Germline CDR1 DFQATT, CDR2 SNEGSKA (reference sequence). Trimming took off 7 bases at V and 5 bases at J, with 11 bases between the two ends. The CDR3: CSVRVRETQYF. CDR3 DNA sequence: TGCAGTGTGAGGGTACGGGAGACCCAGTACTTC.

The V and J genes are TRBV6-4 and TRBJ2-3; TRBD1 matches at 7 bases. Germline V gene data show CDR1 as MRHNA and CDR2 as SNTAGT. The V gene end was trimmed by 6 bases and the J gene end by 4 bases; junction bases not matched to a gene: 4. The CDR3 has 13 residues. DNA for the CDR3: TGTGCCAGCAGCCAGGGGGTGGCAGATACGCAGTATTTT. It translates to CASSQGVADTQYF.

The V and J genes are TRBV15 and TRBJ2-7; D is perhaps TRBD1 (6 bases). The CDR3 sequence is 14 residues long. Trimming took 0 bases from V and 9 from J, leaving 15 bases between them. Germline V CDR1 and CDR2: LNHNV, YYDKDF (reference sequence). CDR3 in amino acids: CATSREDSSVRQYF. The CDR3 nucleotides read TGTGCCACCAGCAGAGAGGACAGTTCAGTCAGGCAGTACTTC.

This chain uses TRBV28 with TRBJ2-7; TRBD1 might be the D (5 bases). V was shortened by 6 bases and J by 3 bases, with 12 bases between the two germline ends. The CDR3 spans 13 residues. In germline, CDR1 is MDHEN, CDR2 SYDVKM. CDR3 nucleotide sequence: TGTGCCAGCAGGACAGCCTCAGGCTACGAGCAGTACTTC. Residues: CASRTASGYEQYF. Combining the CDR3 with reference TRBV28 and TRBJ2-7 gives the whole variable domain DVKVTQSSRYLVKRTGEKVFLECVQDMDHENMFWYRQDPGLGLRLIYFSYDVKMKEKGDIPEGYSVSREKKERFSLILESASTNQTSMYLCASRTASGYEQYFGPGTRLTVT.

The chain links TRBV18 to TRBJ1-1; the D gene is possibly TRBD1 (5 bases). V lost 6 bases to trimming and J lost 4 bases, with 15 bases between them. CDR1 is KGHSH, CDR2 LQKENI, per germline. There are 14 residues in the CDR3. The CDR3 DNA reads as TGTGCCAGCTCCCACGACAGTGGAAGCACTGAAGCTTTCTTT. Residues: CASSHDSGSTEAFF.

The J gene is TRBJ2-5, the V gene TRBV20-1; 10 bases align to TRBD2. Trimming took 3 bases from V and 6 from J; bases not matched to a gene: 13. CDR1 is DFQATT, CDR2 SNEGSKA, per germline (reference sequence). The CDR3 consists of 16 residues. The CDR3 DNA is TGCAGTGCTAGTGCTAGCGGGAGACGGGGGGAACAGACCCAGTACTTC. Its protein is CSASASGRRGEQTQYF.

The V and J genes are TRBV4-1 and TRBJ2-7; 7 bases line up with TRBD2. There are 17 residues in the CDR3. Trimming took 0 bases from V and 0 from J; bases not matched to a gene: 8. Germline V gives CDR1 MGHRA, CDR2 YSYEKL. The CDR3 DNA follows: TGCGCCAGCAGCCAAGATCCCCTAGCGGCGAGCTCCTACGAGCAGTACTTC. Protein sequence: CASSQDPLAASSYEQYF.

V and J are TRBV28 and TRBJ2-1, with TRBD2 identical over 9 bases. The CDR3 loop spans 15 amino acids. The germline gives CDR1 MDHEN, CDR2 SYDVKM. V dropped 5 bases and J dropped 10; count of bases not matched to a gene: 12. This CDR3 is CASSITRTSGREQFF. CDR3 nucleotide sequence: TGTGCCAGCAGTATTACAAGAACTAGCGGGCGGGAGCAGTTCTTC. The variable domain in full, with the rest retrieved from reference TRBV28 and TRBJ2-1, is DVKVTQSSRYLVKRTGEKVFLECVQDMDHENMFWYRQDPGLGLRLIYFSYDVKMKEKGDIPEGYSVSREKKERFSLILESASTNQTSMYLCASSITRTSGREQFFGPGTRLTVL.

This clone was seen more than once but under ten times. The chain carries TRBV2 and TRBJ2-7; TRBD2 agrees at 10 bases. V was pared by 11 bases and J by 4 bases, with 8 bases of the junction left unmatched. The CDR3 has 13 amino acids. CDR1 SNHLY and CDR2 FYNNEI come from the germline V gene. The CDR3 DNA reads TGTGCCCTCGGGGTTAGCGGGAGGTACGAGCAGTACTTC. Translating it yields CALGVSGRYEQYF.

CDR3 nucleotide sequence: TGCGCCAGCAGTCAATCGGGGGCCCACAGTCTGTTTTTT. It encodes CASSQSGAHSLFF. The V and J genes are TRBV23-1 and TRBJ1-4, with D possibly being TRBD1 (6 bases). TRBV23-1 is classed as an ORF, of uncertain function. The CDR3 has 13 residues. V lost 0 bases to trimming and J lost 14 bases, with 13 bases between them.

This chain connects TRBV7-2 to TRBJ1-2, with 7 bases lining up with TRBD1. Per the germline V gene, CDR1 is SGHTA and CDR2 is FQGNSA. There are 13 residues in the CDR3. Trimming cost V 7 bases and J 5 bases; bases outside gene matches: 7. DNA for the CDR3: TGTGCCAGCACCCCAGGGGACAGTTATGGCTACACCTTC. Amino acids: CASTPGDSYGYTF.

The CDR3 here is CASSERTGTVLWGNTIYF. The CDR3 coding sequence is TGTGCCAGCAGCGAGCGGACAGGGACCGTCCTCTGGGGAAACACCATATATTTT. V usage is TRBV11-2 and J usage is TRBJ1-3; 8 positions match TRBD1. V trimming: 5 bases; J trimming: 4 bases; junction bases outside the gene matches: 16. This CDR3 has 18 amino acids. From germline, CDR1 is SGHAT and CDR2 FQNNGV.

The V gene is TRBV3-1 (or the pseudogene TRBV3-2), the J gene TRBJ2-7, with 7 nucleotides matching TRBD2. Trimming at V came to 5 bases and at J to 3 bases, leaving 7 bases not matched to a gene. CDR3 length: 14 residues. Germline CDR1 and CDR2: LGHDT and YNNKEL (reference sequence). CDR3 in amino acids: CASSSGASGYEQYF. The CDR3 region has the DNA TGTGCCAGCAGCTCCGGGGCTAGCGGCTACGAGCAGTACTTC.

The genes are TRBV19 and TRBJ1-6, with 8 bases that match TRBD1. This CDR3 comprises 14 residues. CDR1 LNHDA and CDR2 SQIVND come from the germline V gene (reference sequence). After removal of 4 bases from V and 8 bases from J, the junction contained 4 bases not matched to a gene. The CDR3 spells CASSRQGRDSPLHF. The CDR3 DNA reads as TGTGCCAGTAGTAGACAGGGGAGGGATTCACCCCTCCACTTT.

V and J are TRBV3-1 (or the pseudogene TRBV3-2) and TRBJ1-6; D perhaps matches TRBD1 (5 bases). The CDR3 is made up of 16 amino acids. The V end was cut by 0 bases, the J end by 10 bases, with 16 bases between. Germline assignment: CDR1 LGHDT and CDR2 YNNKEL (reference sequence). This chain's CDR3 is CASSQDGGRAGSPLHF. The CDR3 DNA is TGTGCCAGCAGCCAAGATGGCGGCAGGGCTGGATCACCCCTCCACTTT.

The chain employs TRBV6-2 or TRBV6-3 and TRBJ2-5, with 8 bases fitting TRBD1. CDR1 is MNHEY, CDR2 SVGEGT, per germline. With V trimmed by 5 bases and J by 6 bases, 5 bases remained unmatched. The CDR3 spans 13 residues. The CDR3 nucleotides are TGTGCCAGCAGTACGACAGGGGTGAAGACCCAGTACTTC. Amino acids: CASSTTGVKTQYF.

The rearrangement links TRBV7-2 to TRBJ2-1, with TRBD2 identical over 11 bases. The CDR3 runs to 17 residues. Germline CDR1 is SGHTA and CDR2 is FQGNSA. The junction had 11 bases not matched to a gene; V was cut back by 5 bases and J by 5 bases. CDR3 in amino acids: CASSLLAGGGFHNEQFF. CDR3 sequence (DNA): TGTGCCAGCAGCCTCCTAGCGGGAGGTGGGTTTCACAATGAGCAGTTCTTC.

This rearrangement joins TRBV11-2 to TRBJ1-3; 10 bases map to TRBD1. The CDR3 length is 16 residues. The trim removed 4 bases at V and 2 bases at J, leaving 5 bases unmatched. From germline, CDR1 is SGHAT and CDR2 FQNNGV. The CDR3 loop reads CASSSDRGRAGNTIYF. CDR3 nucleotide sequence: TGTGCCAGCAGCTCCGACAGGGGGCGGGCTGGAAACACCATATATTTT.

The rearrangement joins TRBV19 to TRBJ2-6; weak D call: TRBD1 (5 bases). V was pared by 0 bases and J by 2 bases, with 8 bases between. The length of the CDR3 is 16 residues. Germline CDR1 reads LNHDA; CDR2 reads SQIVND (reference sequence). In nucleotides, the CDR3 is TGTGCCAGTAGTATAGATCTAGGGGCTGGGGCCAACGTCCTGACTTTC. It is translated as CASSIDLGAGANVLTF.

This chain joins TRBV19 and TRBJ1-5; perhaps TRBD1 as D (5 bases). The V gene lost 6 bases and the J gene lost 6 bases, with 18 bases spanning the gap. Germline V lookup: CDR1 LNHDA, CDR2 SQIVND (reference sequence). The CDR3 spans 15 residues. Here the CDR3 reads CASSGGHAQGQPQHF. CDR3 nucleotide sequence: TGTGCCAGTAGCGGCGGCCACGCGCAGGGTCAGCCCCAGCATTTT.

This chain's CDR3 is CAWSWALAGEDEQYF. CDR3 sequence (DNA): TGTGCCTGGAGCTGGGCCCTAGCGGGAGAGGACGAGCAGTACTTC. The gene calls are TRBV30 and TRBJ2-7; 10 bases line up with TRBD2. V was pared by 3 bases and J by 5 bases, with 10 bases of the junction left unmatched. The CDR3 spans 15 residues. Looked up from germline, CDR1 is GTSNPN and CDR2 is SVGIG (reference sequence).

For the CDR3, the DNA is TGTGCCAGCAGCTTAGATTTAGGGGTGGAGACCCAGTACTTC. It is translated as CASSLDLGVETQYF. The V call is TRBV11-3, the J call TRBJ2-5, with D possibly TRBD1 on 5 matching bases. The CDR3 runs to 14 residues. The V end was cut by 0 bases, the J end by 5 bases, with 10 bases between. The germline V gene encodes CDR1 SGHNT and CDR2 YENEEA.

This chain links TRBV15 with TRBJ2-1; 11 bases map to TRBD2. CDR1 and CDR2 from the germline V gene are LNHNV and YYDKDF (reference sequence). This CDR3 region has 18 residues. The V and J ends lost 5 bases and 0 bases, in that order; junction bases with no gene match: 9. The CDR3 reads CATSPGTSGSGSYNEQFF. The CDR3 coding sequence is TGTGCCACCAGCCCGGGGACTAGCGGATCTGGCTCCTACAATGAGCAGTTCTTC. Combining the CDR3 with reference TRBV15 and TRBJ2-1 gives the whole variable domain DAMVIQNPRYQVTQFGKPVTLSCSQTLNHNVMYWYQQKSSQAPKLLFHYYDKDFNNEADTPDNFQSRRPNTSFCFLDIRSPGLGDTAMYLCATSPGTSGSGSYNEQFFGPGTRLTVL.

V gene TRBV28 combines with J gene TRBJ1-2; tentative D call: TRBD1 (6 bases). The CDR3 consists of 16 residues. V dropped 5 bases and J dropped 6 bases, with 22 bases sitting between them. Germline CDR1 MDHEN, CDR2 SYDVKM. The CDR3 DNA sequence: TGTGCCAGCAGTCCCGGTCCCGGGACACCCGGAGATGGCTACACCTTC. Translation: CASSPGPGTPGDGYTF.

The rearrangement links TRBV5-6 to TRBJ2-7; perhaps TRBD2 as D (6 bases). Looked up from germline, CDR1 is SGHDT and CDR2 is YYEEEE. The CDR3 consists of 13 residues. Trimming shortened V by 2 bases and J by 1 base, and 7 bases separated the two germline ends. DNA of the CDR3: TGTGCCAGCAGCTTTAGCGGATCCTACGAGCAGTACTTC. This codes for CASSFSGSYEQYF.

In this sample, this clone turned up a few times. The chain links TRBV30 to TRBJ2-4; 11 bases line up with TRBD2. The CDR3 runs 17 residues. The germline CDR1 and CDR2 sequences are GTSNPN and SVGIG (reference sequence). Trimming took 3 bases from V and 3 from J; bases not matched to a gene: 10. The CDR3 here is CAWSDSLAGVSKNIQYF. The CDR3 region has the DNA TGTGCCTGGAGCGACTCACTAGCGGGAGTTAGCAAAAACATTCAGTACTTC.

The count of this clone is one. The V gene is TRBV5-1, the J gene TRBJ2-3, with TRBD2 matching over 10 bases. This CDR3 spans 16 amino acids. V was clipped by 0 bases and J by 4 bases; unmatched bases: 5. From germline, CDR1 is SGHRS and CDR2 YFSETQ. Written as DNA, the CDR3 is TGCGCCAGCAGCTTGGATCTAGCGGGAGTTTCAGATACGCAGTATTTT. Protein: CASSLDLAGVSDTQYF.

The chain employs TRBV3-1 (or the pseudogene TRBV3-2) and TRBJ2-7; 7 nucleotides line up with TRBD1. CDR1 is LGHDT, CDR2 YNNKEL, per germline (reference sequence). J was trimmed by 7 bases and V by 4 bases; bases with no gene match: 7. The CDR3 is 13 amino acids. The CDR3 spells CASSLGQVGEQYF. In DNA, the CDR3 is TGTGCCAGCAGCCTTGGACAGGTAGGAGAGCAGTACTTC.

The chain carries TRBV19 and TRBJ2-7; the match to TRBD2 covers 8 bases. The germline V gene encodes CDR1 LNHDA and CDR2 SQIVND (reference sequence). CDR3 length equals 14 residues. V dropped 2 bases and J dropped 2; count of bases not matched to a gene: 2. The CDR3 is CASSITSGPYEQYF. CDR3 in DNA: TGTGCCAGTAGTATAACTAGCGGTCCCTACGAGCAGTACTTC.

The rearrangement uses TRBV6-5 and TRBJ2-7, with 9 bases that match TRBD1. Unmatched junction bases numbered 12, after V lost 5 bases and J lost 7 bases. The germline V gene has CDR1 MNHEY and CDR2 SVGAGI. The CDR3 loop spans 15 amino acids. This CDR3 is CASSQSRDRVGEQYF. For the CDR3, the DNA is TGTGCCAGCAGTCAATCCCGGGACAGGGTCGGGGAGCAGTACTTC.

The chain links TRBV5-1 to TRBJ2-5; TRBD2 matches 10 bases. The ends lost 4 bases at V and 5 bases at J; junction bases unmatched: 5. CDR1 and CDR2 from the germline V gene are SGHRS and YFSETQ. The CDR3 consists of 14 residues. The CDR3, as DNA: TGCGCCAGCAGCGAGACTAGCGGGCGTGAGACCCAGTACTTC. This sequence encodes CASSETSGRETQYF.